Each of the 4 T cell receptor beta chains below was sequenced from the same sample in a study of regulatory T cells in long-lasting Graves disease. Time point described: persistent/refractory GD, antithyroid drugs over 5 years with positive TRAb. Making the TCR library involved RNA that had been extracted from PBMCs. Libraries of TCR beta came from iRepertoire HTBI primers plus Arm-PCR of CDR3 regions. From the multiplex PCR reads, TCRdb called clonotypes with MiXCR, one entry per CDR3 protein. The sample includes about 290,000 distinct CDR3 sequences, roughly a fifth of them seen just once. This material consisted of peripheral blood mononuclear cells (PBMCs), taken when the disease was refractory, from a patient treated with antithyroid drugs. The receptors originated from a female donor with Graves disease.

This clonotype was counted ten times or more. The CDR3 DNA sequence: TGTGCCAGCAGCTGGGACAGGGAGGTCCCCAACATATATTTT. Translated, it gives CASSWDREVPNIYF. J is TRBJ1-3 and V is TRBV28; 9 nucleotides agree with TRBD1. The germline V gene encodes CDR1 MDHEN and CDR2 SYDVKM. The CDR3 length is 14 residues. The trim removed 6 bases at V and 12 bases at J, leaving 12 bases unmatched.

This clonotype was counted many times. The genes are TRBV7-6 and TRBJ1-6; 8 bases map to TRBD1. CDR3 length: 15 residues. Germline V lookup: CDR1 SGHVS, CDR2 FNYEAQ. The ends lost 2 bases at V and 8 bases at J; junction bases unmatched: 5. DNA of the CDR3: TGTGCCAGCAGCTTAAACAGGGGGAGAGATTCACCCCTCCACTTT. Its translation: CASSLNRGRDSPLHF.

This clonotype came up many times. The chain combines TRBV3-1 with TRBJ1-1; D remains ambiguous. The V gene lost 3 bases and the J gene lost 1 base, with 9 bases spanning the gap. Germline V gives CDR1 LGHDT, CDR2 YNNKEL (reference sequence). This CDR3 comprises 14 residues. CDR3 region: CASSHTAWNTEAFF. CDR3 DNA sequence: TGTGCCAGCAGCCACACCGCGTGGAACACTGAAGCTTTCTTT.

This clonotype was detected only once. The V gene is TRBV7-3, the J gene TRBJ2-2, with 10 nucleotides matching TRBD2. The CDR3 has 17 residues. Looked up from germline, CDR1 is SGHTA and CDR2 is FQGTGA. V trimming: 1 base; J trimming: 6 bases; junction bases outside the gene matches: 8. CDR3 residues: CASSLSLAGVYSGELFF. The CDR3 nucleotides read TGTGCCAGCAGCTTAAGCCTAGCGGGAGTGTATTCCGGGGAGCTGTTTTTT.